The 9 T cell receptor beta chains listed next were all sequenced from one sample in a study of beta chain features in type 1 diabetes. The authors reverse transcribed all of the isolated RNA, so sequencing captured expressed TCRB transcripts. Using immunoSEQ multiplex PCR, the repertoire was profiled, and TCRdb retains in-frame clones only, with some absent. The sample carries 200,000 to 250,000 clones, about 30% recorded once. Specimen: central memory CD4+ T cells from blood. The source of these receptors is a man under 40 in good health.

This clone was recorded a few times. The chain has TRBV7-2 and TRBJ2-1, with 7 bases identical to TRBD2. The CDR3 contains 13 residues. V lost 4 bases and J lost 6; bases outside the gene matches: 3. Germline CDR1 is SGHTA and CDR2 is FQGNSA. CDR3 DNA: TGTGCCAGCAGCTGGGGGACTACCAATGAGCAGTTCTTC. Its protein is CASSWGTTNEQFF.

This clone was found a few times. The V gene is TRBV6-5, the J gene TRBJ1-1; D not resolved. Germline assignment: CDR1 MNHEY and CDR2 SVGAGI. The CDR3 loop spans 14 amino acids. V gave up 0 bases and J gave up 1 base, with 6 bases separating them. The CDR3 bases are TGTGCCAGCAGTTACTCTGAGAGGAACACTGAAGCTTTCTTT. Translating it yields CASSYSERNTEAFF.

CDR3 amino acids: CASSEAPPWGRTDTQYF. The CDR3 DNA sequence: TGTGCCAGCAGTGAAGCCCCCCCGTGGGGGAGGACAGATACGCAGTATTTT. The chain couples TRBV2 to TRBJ2-3, with a possible D match to TRBD2 (6 bases). V was pared by 0 bases and J by 3 bases, with 16 bases between. Germline CDR1 SNHLY, CDR2 FYNNEI. The CDR3 extends over 17 amino acids.

V usage is TRBV6-6 and J usage is TRBJ1-1; D is unresolved. CDR1 and CDR2 (germline): MNHNY, SVGAGI (reference sequence). The length of the CDR3 is 11 residues. Deletions cut 5 bases from V and 7 bases from J, with 8 bases between. For the CDR3, the DNA is TGTGCCAGCAGTGACGCGAGTGAAGCTTTCTTT. It codes for CASSDASEAFF.

The genes are TRBV30 and TRBJ2-7, with TRBD1 matching over 8 bases. This CDR3 is built from 14 residues. The trim removed 2 bases at V and 3 bases at J, leaving 6 bases unmatched. CDR1 is GTSNPN and CDR2 is SVGIG in the germline V gene (reference sequence). CDR3 sequence (DNA): TGTGCCTGGAGTCAAGGGACAGGCGGCTACGAGCAGTACTTC. Translation gives CAWSQGTGGYEQYF.

This clone was observed a few times. The V gene is TRBV30, the J gene TRBJ1-2, with 8 bases that match TRBD1. This CDR3 has 14 amino acids. CDR1 and CDR2 (germline): GTSNPN, SVGIG (reference sequence). Trimming removed 3 bases from V and 7 bases from J; junction bases left unmatched: 10. The CDR3 DNA follows: TGTGCCTGGAGGCAGATTGGGACAGGCCTTGGCTACACCTTC. Protein sequence: CAWRQIGTGLGYTF.

V is TRBV25-1 and J is TRBJ2-2, with D unclear. The germline V and J ends were trimmed by 2 bases and 4 bases, with 11 bases remaining between them. The CDR3 runs 15 residues. Germline V gives CDR1 MGHDK, CDR2 SYGVNS. The CDR3 bases are TGTGCCAGCAGTGAAACGGCCCCGGGCACCGGGGAGCTGTTTTTT. Amino acids: CASSETAPGTGELFF.

The sample holds one count of this clone. The chain uses TRBV18 and TRBJ2-7; possible D gene TRBD2, 6 bases. The CDR3 totals 14 residues. Germline assignment: CDR1 KGHSH and CDR2 LQKENI. Trimming cost V 6 bases and J 0 bases, with 12 bases left between them. For the CDR3, the DNA is TGTGCCAGCTCTGCCGGGACTCTCTCCTACGAGCAGTACTTC. Translated: CASSAGTLSYEQYF.

This chain uses TRBV2 with TRBJ2-5; the D gene could be TRBD1 or TRBD2 (6 bases each). The CDR3 is made up of 14 amino acids. V lost 3 bases and J lost 5, with 13 bases in between. Per the germline V gene, CDR1 is SNHLY and CDR2 is FYNNEI. The CDR3 region is CASSEFTGRETQYF. In DNA form, the CDR3 reads TGTGCCAGCAGTGAGTTTACAGGGAGGGAGACCCAGTACTTC. The entire variable domain, with the rest obtained from reference TRBV2 and TRBJ2-5, is as follows: EPEVTQTPSHQVTQMGQEVILRCVPISNHLYFYWYRQILGQKVEFLVSFYNNEISEKSEIFDDQFSVERPDGSNFTLKIRSTKLEDSAMYFCASSEFTGRETQYFGPGTRLLVL.